This passage covers 20 T cell receptor beta chains from one sample sequenced in a study of blood T cell repertoires in COVID-19. Only in-frame clones appear in the TCRdb table, and some are missing; sequencing was by immunoSEQ multiplex PCR. Of about 190,000 clones listed, roughly 84% were seen once; the top ten hold about 3.2%. The sample taken for sequencing was PBMCs or T cells enriched from blood (not recorded which). The receptors come from a woman aged 25 to 39 who had been exposed to COVID-19.

The chain is built from TRBV19 and TRBJ1-1; D unclear. The germline CDR1 and CDR2 sequences are LNHDA and SQIVND (reference sequence). V gave up 9 bases and J gave up 3 bases, with 14 bases separating them. The CDR3 loop spans 13 amino acids. The CDR3: CASSGTSDTEAFF. Here the CDR3 DNA reads TGTGCCAGCTCAGGAACGTCGGACACTGAAGCTTTCTTT.

The rearrangement joins TRBV6-1 to TRBJ1-6; no definite D call. The V end lost 0 bases, the J end lost 12 bases, and 6 bases lay between the germline ends. The CDR3 covers 12 residues. Germline CDR1 reads MNHNS; CDR2 reads SASEGT. As DNA, the CDR3 is TGTGCCAGCAGTGAAGCAAGAGAACCCCTCCACTTT. This gives the protein CASSEAREPLHF.

The V and J genes are TRBV19 and TRBJ1-2; 7 nucleotides line up with TRBD1. V lost 7 bases and J lost 1; bases outside the gene matches: 9. The germline gives CDR1 LNHDA, CDR2 SQIVND (reference sequence). The CDR3 loop spans 15 amino acids. The CDR3 DNA reads TGTGCCAGTACCAACCGACAGGGTAATAACTATGGCTACACCTTC. Protein sequence: CASTNRQGNNYGYTF.

The chain recombines TRBV5-1 with TRBJ1-6; possible D gene TRBD1, 6 bases. CDR3 length: 17 residues. Trimming cost V 0 bases and J 6 bases, with 16 bases left between them. Germline V lookup: CDR1 SGHRS, CDR2 YFSETQ. DNA for the CDR3: TGCGCCAGCAGCTTGGTCGGGACAACCTATTTTAATTCACCCCTCCACTTT. This sequence encodes CASSLVGTTYFNSPLHF.

The chain joins TRBV5-5 to TRBJ1-4; TRBD1 agrees at 12 bases. CDR3 length equals 16 residues. V gave up 0 bases and J gave up 8 bases; unmatched junction bases: 5. Germline V lookup: CDR1 SGHKS, CDR2 YYEKEE (reference sequence). This chain's CDR3 is CASSLEGTGGWEKLFF. In nucleotides, the CDR3 is TGTGCCAGCAGCTTGGAGGGGACAGGGGGCTGGGAAAAACTGTTTTTT.

CDR3 bases: TGTGCCAGTAGTAAAAGGACTAGCGGGGACTCCTACGAGCAGTACTTC. Its translation is CASSKRTSGDSYEQYF. This chain joins TRBV19 and TRBJ2-7, with 12 bases fitting TRBD2. Trimming at V came to 4 bases and at J to 0 bases, leaving 4 bases not matched to a gene. This CDR3 region has 16 residues. Germline V CDR1 and CDR2: LNHDA, SQIVND (reference sequence). Variable domain in full (rest from reference TRBV19 and TRBJ2-7): DGGITQSPKYLFRKEGQNVTLSCEQNLNHDAMYWYRQDPGQGLRLIYYSQIVNDFQKGDIAEGYSVSREKKESFPLTVTSAQKNPTAFYLCASSKRTSGDSYEQYFGPGTRLTVT.

This chain connects TRBV16 to TRBJ1-1; 9 bases agree with TRBD1. V gave up 0 bases and J gave up 7 bases; unmatched junction bases: 15. Per germline, CDR1 KGHSY and CDR2 FQNENV. The CDR3 contains 18 residues. DNA of the CDR3: TGTGCCAGCAGCCAATCTCACCAAAAACACACAGGGGGCTATGAAGCTTTCTTT. As protein: CASSQSHQKHTGGYEAFF.

V is TRBV6-1 and J is TRBJ2-5, with D perhaps matching TRBD2 (6 bases). The CDR3 length is 13 residues. The germline V gene has CDR1 MNHNS and CDR2 SASEGT. V was clipped by 3 bases and J by 3 bases, with 8 bases between them. The CDR3 bases are TGTGCCAGCAGTGACGGCGGGGAAGAGACCCAGTACTTC. Its translation: CASSDGGEETQYF.

The chain is built from TRBV7-9 and TRBJ1-2, with TRBD1 matching over 7 bases. CDR3 size: 14 residues. Per germline, CDR1 SEHNR and CDR2 FQNEAQ (reference sequence). J gave up 8 bases and V 5 bases, and 11 bases lay outside the gene matches. The CDR3: CASSPGDRVYGYTF. DNA for the CDR3: TGTGCCAGCAGCCCCGGTGACAGGGTTTACGGCTACACCTTC. Filled out from reference TRBV7-9 and TRBJ1-2, the complete variable domain reads DTGVSQNPRHKITKRGQNVTFRCDPISEHNRLYWYRQTLGQGPEFLTYFQNEAQLEKSRLLSDRFSAERPKGSFSTLEIQRTEQGDSAMYLCASSPGDRVYGYTFGSGTRLTVV.

The rearrangement links TRBV3-1 (or the pseudogene TRBV3-2) to TRBJ1-1, with D possibly being TRBD1 (5 bases). CDR1 and CDR2 (germline): LGHDT, YNNKEL (reference sequence). The CDR3 is 14 amino acids. The V and J ends lost 0 bases and 4 bases respectively, with 9 bases between them. The CDR3: CASSQEGGITEAFF. CDR3 bases: TGTGCCAGCAGCCAAGAGGGGGGGATCACTGAAGCTTTCTTT.

The rearrangement links TRBV19 to TRBJ1-2; possibly TRBD1 for D (5 bases). The germline gives CDR1 LNHDA, CDR2 SQIVND (reference sequence). The CDR3 extends over 13 amino acids. V was clipped by 1 base and J by 8 bases, with 11 bases between them. CDR3 DNA sequence: TGTGCCAGTAGTATAGGGGGGGATCCAGGCTACACCTTC. It codes for CASSIGGDPGYTF.

The V and J genes are TRBV11-2 and TRBJ1-2; weak D call: TRBD1 (6 bases). V was pared by 4 bases and J by 8 bases, with 14 bases between. Germline V CDR1 and CDR2: SGHAT, FQNNGV. The CDR3 totals 13 residues. CDR3 region: CASSSGAPWGYTF. CDR3 sequence (DNA): TGTGCCAGCAGCTCAGGGGCTCCTTGGGGCTACACCTTC.

The V and J genes are TRBV9 and TRBJ2-1; perhaps TRBD1 as D (5 bases). The germline V and J ends were trimmed by 0 bases and 7 bases, with 14 bases remaining between them. Germline-derived CDR1 and CDR2 are SGDLS and YYNGEE. The CDR3 loop spans 15 amino acids. The DNA for the CDR3 is TGTGCCAGCAGCGTAGGACAGAGGACGATAAATGAGCAGTTCTTC. This translates into CASSVGQRTINEQFF. Drawing the rest from reference TRBV9 and TRBJ2-1, the complete variable domain is DSGVTQTPKHLITATGQRVTLRCSPRSGDLSVYWYQQSLDQGLQFLIQYYNGEERAKGNILERFSAQQFPDLHSELNLSSLELGDSALYFCASSVGQRTINEQFFGPGTRLTVL.

This chain connects TRBV6-1 to TRBJ1-4; D is unresolved. Trimming pared 4 bases from V and 7 bases from J, leaving 4 bases between. The CDR3 spans 11 residues. CDR1 is MNHNS, CDR2 SASEGT, per germline. CDR3: CASSVSEKLFF. CDR3 bases: TGTGCCAGCAGTGTCAGTGAAAAACTGTTTTTT.

J is TRBJ2-3 and V is TRBV7-9, with TRBD2 matching over 13 bases. The CDR3 has 17 amino acids. The junction had 5 bases not matched to a gene; V was cut back by 5 bases and J by 0 bases. Per the germline V gene, CDR1 is SEHNR and CDR2 is FQNEAQ (reference sequence). CDR3 residues: CASSLGLAGASTDTQYF. CDR3 nucleotides: TGTGCCAGCAGCCTCGGACTAGCGGGGGCCAGCACAGATACGCAGTATTTT.

This chain uses TRBV30 with TRBJ2-2; 12 bases fit TRBD2. The CDR3 runs to 17 residues. V was clipped by 2 bases and J by 5 bases; unmatched bases: 9. Germline V gene sequence: CDR1 GTSNPN, CDR2 SVGIG (reference sequence). The CDR3 protein is CAWSPPSGGAGTGELFF. CDR3 sequence (DNA): TGTGCCTGGAGTCCACCTAGCGGGGGGGCCGGAACCGGGGAGCTGTTTTTT.

This chain links TRBV9 with TRBJ2-7, with a weak D call TRBD2 (5 bases). The CDR3 sequence is 16 residues long. Germline V gives CDR1 SGDLS, CDR2 YYNGEE. V was shortened by 1 base and J by 2 bases, with 16 bases between the two germline ends. The CDR3 here is CASSVHPTRLTYEQYF. The CDR3 DNA reads TGTGCCAGCAGCGTACACCCAACTAGGTTAACCTACGAGCAGTACTTC.

The V gene is TRBV5-6, the J gene TRBJ1-2; D might be TRBD1 (6 bases). The CDR3 contains 16 residues. The V end was cut by 2 bases, the J end by 2 bases, with 16 bases between. Germline V gene lookup returns CDR1 SGHDT and CDR2 YYEEEE. The CDR3 nucleotides read TGTGCCAGCAGCTTAAGTCCCCAGGGGATAAACTATGGCTACACCTTC. Translated: CASSLSPQGINYGYTF.

The chain has TRBV5-1 and TRBJ2-5; D is ambiguous. Trimming took 2 bases from V and 1 from J, leaving 9 bases between them. Per germline, CDR1 SGHRS and CDR2 YFSETQ. CDR3 length: 14 amino acids. The CDR3 DNA is TGCGCCAGCAGCTTTTCAGGCCCCCAAGAGACCCAGTACTTC. Protein: CASSFSGPQETQYF.

The chain uses TRBV6-5 and TRBJ2-1; possibly TRBD2 for D (6 bases). The V gene's germline CDR1 is MNHEY and CDR2 SVGAGI. V was pared by 6 bases and J by 6 bases, with 18 bases between. The CDR3 has 15 residues. Here the CDR3 DNA reads TGTGCCAGCAGCCGATCGAGCGGGTACCTCAATGAGCAGTTCTTC. Translated, it gives CASSRSSGYLNEQFF.